This is a list of T cell receptor beta chains from one sample in a study of response to subunit inactivated influenza vaccine. TCRdb reprocessed the RT-PCR reads via MiXCR and lists one record per CDR3 protein. The sample has about 540,000 distinct CDR3 sequences; roughly 25% are singletons. These data were likewise used in another study, on T cells expressing NK-cell markers.

The sample was CD4+ T cells sorted from PBMCs, taken roughly 13 days after vaccination. Every receptor here comes from a man in his fifties who received an inactivated influenza vaccine. Both conserved end residues are part of each CDR3. Fields, in order: V gene, clone size, D gene, J gene, CDR3 DNA, CDR3 protein. A D gene is named only where the DNA matches it firmly. Expanded clones get a size class; other rows say once, few or many, or leave the size out.

v_gene: TRBV12-3/TRBV12-4; abundance: -; d_gene: -; j_gene: TRBJ2-1; CDR3nt: TGTGCCAGCACTTCCGTGGGGGGAGCTGGGAATGAGCAGTTCTTC; CDR3aa: CASTSVGGAGNEQFF
v_gene: TRBV7-9; abundance: -; d_gene: -; j_gene: TRBJ1-1; CDR3nt: TGTGCCAGCAGCCCCTCGAGATTTGGCCGAAACACTGAAGCTTTCTTT; CDR3aa: CASSPSRFGRNTEAFF
v_gene: TRBV29-1; abundance: many; d_gene: -; j_gene: TRBJ2-5; CDR3nt: TGCAGCGTTGACCTACAAGAGACCCAGTACTTC; CDR3aa: CSVDLQETQYF
v_gene: TRBV7-8; abundance: few; d_gene: TRBD1; j_gene: TRBJ1-2; CDR3nt: TGTGCCAGCAGCTTAGCTTTTGGACAGGGGAATGGCTACACCTTC; CDR3aa: CASSLAFGQGNGYTF
v_gene: TRBV5-1; abundance: -; d_gene: -; j_gene: TRBJ2-1; CDR3nt: TGCGCCAGCAGCTCGGAGGGTTTGAACAATGAGCAGTTCTTC; CDR3aa: CASSSEGLNNEQFF
v_gene: TRBV20-1; abundance: -; d_gene: TRBD2; j_gene: TRBJ2-1; CDR3nt: TGCAGTGCTATAAAGGGGTCTAGCGGGAATACCTACAATGAGCAGTTCTTC; CDR3aa: CSAIKGSSGNTYNEQFF
v_gene: TRBV5-1; abundance: -; d_gene: TRBD1; j_gene: TRBJ2-7; CDR3nt: TGCGCCAGCAGCTTGGTGGACAGGGCACCCTCGGGGTACGAGCAGTACTTC; CDR3aa: CASSLVDRAPSGYEQYF
v_gene: TRBV5-5; abundance: -; d_gene: -; j_gene: TRBJ1-4; CDR3nt: TGTGCCAGCAGACAATACGACAGCCCTAATGAAAAACTGTTTTTT; CDR3aa: CASRQYDSPNEKLFF
v_gene: TRBV10-3; abundance: -; d_gene: -; j_gene: TRBJ2-1; CDR3nt: TGTGCCATCAGCTTCCGGGACGGAGCCTACAATGAGCAGTTCTTC; CDR3aa: CAISFRDGAYNEQFF
v_gene: TRBV3-1; abundance: -; d_gene: -; j_gene: TRBJ2-6; CDR3nt: TGTGCCAGCAGCCAGGGAGTGGGGGCCAACGTCCTGACTTTC; CDR3aa: CASSQGVGANVLTF
v_gene: TRBV7-2; abundance: -; d_gene: -; j_gene: TRBJ2-7; CDR3nt: TGTGCCAGCAGCTTCGAATCAGGATACGAGCAGTACTTC; CDR3aa: CASSFESGYEQYF
v_gene: TRBV6-2/TRBV6-3; abundance: -; d_gene: -; j_gene: TRBJ2-2; CDR3nt: TGTGCCAGCAGTCCTTCCCCTAACCAGGTACTCAACACCGGGGAGCTGTTTTTT; CDR3aa: CASSPSPNQVLNTGELFF
v_gene: TRBV6-2/TRBV6-3; abundance: -; d_gene: -; j_gene: TRBJ2-2; CDR3nt: TGTGCCAGCAGCCCGGAGGCCCAGAACACCGGGGAGCTGTTTTTT; CDR3aa: CASSPEAQNTGELFF
v_gene: TRBV15; abundance: -; d_gene: -; j_gene: TRBJ2-2; CDR3nt: TGTGCCACCAGCAGAGAACAGGCGGTCGGGGAGCTGTTTTTT; CDR3aa: CATSREQAVGELFF
v_gene: TRBV5-1; abundance: -; d_gene: -; j_gene: TRBJ2-1; CDR3nt: TGCGCCAGCAGCCCCGGGACCCCCACGAATGAGCAGTTCTTC; CDR3aa: CASSPGTPTNEQFF
v_gene: TRBV7-2; abundance: few; d_gene: -; j_gene: TRBJ2-2; CDR3nt: TGTGCCAGCAGCAAAAACTACGACACCGGGGAGCTGTTTTTT; CDR3aa: CASSKNYDTGELFF
v_gene: TRBV5-5; abundance: -; d_gene: -; j_gene: TRBJ1-2; CDR3nt: TGTGCCACCCGCGCCTTGGGGACCCATGGCTACACCTTC; CDR3aa: CATRALGTHGYTF
v_gene: TRBV20-1; abundance: -; d_gene: TRBD2; j_gene: TRBJ2-1; CDR3nt: TGCAGTGCCACTTCCCCTAGCGGTTCCTACAATGAGCAGTTCTTC; CDR3aa: CSATSPSGSYNEQFF
v_gene: TRBV5-1; abundance: -; d_gene: -; j_gene: TRBJ2-3; CDR3nt: TGCGCCAGCAGAATGGACTTCCCCACAGATACGCAGTATTTT; CDR3aa: CASRMDFPTDTQYF
v_gene: TRBV7-2; abundance: -; d_gene: TRBD2; j_gene: TRBJ2-3; CDR3nt: TGTGCCAGCAGCTTAGCTAGCGGGACAGATACGCAGTATTTT; CDR3aa: CASSLASGTDTQYF
v_gene: TRBV3-1; abundance: -; d_gene: -; j_gene: TRBJ2-7; CDR3nt: TGTGCCAGCAGCCAGAGCGGACTCCATAAAGACGAGCAGTACTTC; CDR3aa: CASSQSGLHKDEQYF
v_gene: TRBV20-1; abundance: few; d_gene: -; j_gene: TRBJ2-7; CDR3nt: TGCAGTGCTAGAGAGGGGGCGGGACCCTCCTACGAGCAGTACTTC; CDR3aa: CSAREGAGPSYEQYF
v_gene: TRBV28; abundance: -; d_gene: TRBD1; j_gene: TRBJ1-2; CDR3nt: TGTGCCAGCAGCCGTTTCCAGGGGGTTTCTAACTATGGCTACACCTTC; CDR3aa: CASSRFQGVSNYGYTF
v_gene: TRBV9; abundance: once; d_gene: -; j_gene: TRBJ2-5; CDR3nt: TGTGCCAGCAGCGTACAGCCAGGGGCGAGAGAGACCCAGTACTTC; CDR3aa: CASSVQPGARETQYF
v_gene: TRBV20-1; abundance: few; d_gene: -; j_gene: TRBJ2-7; CDR3nt: TGCAGTGTCGTCAGGTCCTACGAGCAGTACTTC; CDR3aa: CSVVRSYEQYF
v_gene: TRBV12-3/TRBV12-4; abundance: many; d_gene: TRBD1; j_gene: TRBJ1-1; CDR3nt: TGTGCCAGTGGACAGGCCCGGCCTGAAGCTTTCTTT; CDR3aa: CASGQARPEAFF
v_gene: TRBV28; abundance: -; d_gene: TRBD2; j_gene: TRBJ2-1; CDR3nt: TGTGCCAGCAGCTCCATCTCCGGGACTAGCGGACACTACAATGAGCAGTTCTTC; CDR3aa: CASSSISGTSGHYNEQFF
v_gene: TRBV28; abundance: -; d_gene: TRBD2; j_gene: TRBJ2-3; CDR3nt: TGTGCCAGCAGTCGACTAGCGGACGACACAGATACGCAGTATTTT; CDR3aa: CASSRLADDTDTQYF
v_gene: TRBV7-2; abundance: -; d_gene: -; j_gene: TRBJ2-2; CDR3nt: TGTGCCAGCGGCTCAGCGAACACCGGGGAGCTGTTTTTT; CDR3aa: CASGSANTGELFF
v_gene: TRBV7-6; abundance: -; d_gene: TRBD1; j_gene: TRBJ2-3; CDR3nt: TGTGCCAGCAGCCCGGGACAGGGGGCGACCAGCGGTACGCAGTATTTT; CDR3aa: CASSPGQGATSGTQYF
v_gene: TRBV4-2; abundance: -; d_gene: -; j_gene: TRBJ1-4; CDR3nt: TGTGCCAGCAGCCAGCGTAGAGAAAAACTGTTTTTT; CDR3aa: CASSQRREKLFF
v_gene: TRBV12-3/TRBV12-4; abundance: -; d_gene: -; j_gene: TRBJ2-7; CDR3nt: TGTGCCAGCAGTTTAGCGATTGGGGGCGAGCAGTACTTC; CDR3aa: CASSLAIGGEQYF
v_gene: TRBV18; abundance: -; d_gene: TRBD2; j_gene: TRBJ2-1; CDR3nt: TGTGCCAGCTCACCACCGTTGCTAGCGGTTTCCTACAATGAGCAGTTCTTC; CDR3aa: CASSPPLLAVSYNEQFF
v_gene: TRBV20-1; abundance: -; d_gene: TRBD1; j_gene: TRBJ2-7; CDR3nt: TGCAGTGCTTCCGGGACAGGGGGATTTGTGGGCTCCTACGAGCAGTACTTC; CDR3aa: CSASGTGGFVGSYEQYF
v_gene: TRBV7-2; abundance: -; d_gene: -; j_gene: TRBJ2-1; CDR3nt: TGTGCCAGCAGCTTATTCGGGACCCTCTCCTACAATGAGCAGTTCTTC; CDR3aa: CASSLFGTLSYNEQFF
v_gene: TRBV3-1; abundance: -; d_gene: -; j_gene: TRBJ1-6; CDR3nt: TGTGCCAGCAGCCACGAAGGGCATTCACCCCTCCACTTT; CDR3aa: CASSHEGHSPLHF
v_gene: TRBV7-2; abundance: -; d_gene: TRBD2; j_gene: TRBJ2-2; CDR3nt: TGTGCCAGCAGACCCGGGGGGGGCAGTGCCGGGGAGCTGTTTTTT; CDR3aa: CASRPGGGSAGELFF
v_gene: TRBV7-2; abundance: few; d_gene: -; j_gene: TRBJ2-2; CDR3nt: TGTGCCCGACGGGATACGAACACCGGGGAGCTGTTTTTT; CDR3aa: CARRDTNTGELFF
v_gene: TRBV10-3; abundance: many; d_gene: TRBD2; j_gene: TRBJ2-1; CDR3nt: TGTGCCATCAGTGGTACTAGCGGGCGGGGCCCCAATGAGCAGTTCTTC; CDR3aa: CAISGTSGRGPNEQFF
v_gene: TRBV20-1; abundance: -; d_gene: -; j_gene: TRBJ2-7; CDR3nt: TGCAGACCCCGCGACAGTTCCTACGAGCAGTACTTC; CDR3aa: CRPRDSSYEQYF
v_gene: TRBV4-1; abundance: -; d_gene: TRBD1; j_gene: TRBJ1-4; CDR3nt: TGCGCCAGCAGCCAACTTAAGGACAGGGGTAGGGAAAAACTGTTTTTT; CDR3aa: CASSQLKDRGREKLFF
v_gene: TRBV5-5; abundance: -; d_gene: TRBD2; j_gene: TRBJ2-3; CDR3nt: TGTGCCAGCAGCTTGGGAGCGGGGGGACGGGCAGATACGCAGTATTTT; CDR3aa: CASSLGAGGRADTQYF
v_gene: TRBV4-3; abundance: few; d_gene: -; j_gene: TRBJ1-1; CDR3nt: TGCGCCAGCAGCCAATTTGTCGGACAGTCGAACACTGAAGCTTTCTTT; CDR3aa: CASSQFVGQSNTEAFF
v_gene: TRBV10-3; abundance: many; d_gene: -; j_gene: TRBJ2-3; CDR3nt: TGTGCCATCAGTGAGTGGTCAGGGCGTGAGGCAGATACGCAGTATTTT; CDR3aa: CAISEWSGREADTQYF
v_gene: TRBV5-5; abundance: -; d_gene: -; j_gene: TRBJ2-2; CDR3nt: TGTGCCAGCAGCTTGGGGGGTGGATTCACCGGGGAGCTGTTTTTT; CDR3aa: CASSLGGGFTGELFF
v_gene: TRBV2; abundance: -; d_gene: TRBD2; j_gene: TRBJ2-5; CDR3nt: TGTGCCAGCAGTGGAGATAGCGGGGGGGCTCGCGAGACCCAGTACTTC; CDR3aa: CASSGDSGGARETQYF
v_gene: TRBV5-6; abundance: -; d_gene: -; j_gene: TRBJ2-1; CDR3nt: TGTGCCAGCAGCTTGGTCGGGACCTACAATGAGCAGTTCTTC; CDR3aa: CASSLVGTYNEQFF
v_gene: TRBV20-1; abundance: few; d_gene: -; j_gene: TRBJ2-1; CDR3nt: TGCAGTGCTAATGAGGGGGGATCACTTTCCTACAATGAGCAGTTCTTC; CDR3aa: CSANEGGSLSYNEQFF
v_gene: TRBV5-1; abundance: -; d_gene: -; j_gene: TRBJ1-2; CDR3nt: TGCGCCAGCAGCTTCATGGCCCTCGGGACAACTTATGGCTACACCTTC; CDR3aa: CASSFMALGTTYGYTF